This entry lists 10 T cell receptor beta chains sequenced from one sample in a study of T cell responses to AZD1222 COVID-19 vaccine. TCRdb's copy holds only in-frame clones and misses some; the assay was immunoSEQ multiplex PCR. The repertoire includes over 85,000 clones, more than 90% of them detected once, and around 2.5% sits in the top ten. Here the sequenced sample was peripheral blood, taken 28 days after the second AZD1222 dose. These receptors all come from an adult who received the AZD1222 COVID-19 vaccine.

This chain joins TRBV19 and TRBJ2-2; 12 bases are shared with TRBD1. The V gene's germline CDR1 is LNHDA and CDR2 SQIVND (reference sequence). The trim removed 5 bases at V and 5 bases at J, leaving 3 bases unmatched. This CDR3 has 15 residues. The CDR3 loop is CASSAGQGATGELFF. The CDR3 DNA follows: TGTGCCAGTAGTGCGGGACAGGGGGCAACCGGGGAGCTGTTTTTT.

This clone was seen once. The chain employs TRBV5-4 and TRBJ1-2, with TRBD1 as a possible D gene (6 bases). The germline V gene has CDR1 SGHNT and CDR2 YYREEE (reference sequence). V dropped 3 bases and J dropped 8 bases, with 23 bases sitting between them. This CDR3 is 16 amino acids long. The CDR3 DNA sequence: TGTGCCAGCAGCTCGACAGGAGGGATAAGCCAGGGCGGCTACACCTTC. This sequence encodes CASSSTGGISQGGYTF. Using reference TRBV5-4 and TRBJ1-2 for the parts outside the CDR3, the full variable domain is ETGVTQSPTHLIKTRGQQVTLRCSSQSGHNTVSWYQQALGQGPQFIFQYYREEENGRGNFPPRFSGLQFPNYSSELNVNALELDDSALYLCASSSTGGISQGGYTFGSGTRLTVV.

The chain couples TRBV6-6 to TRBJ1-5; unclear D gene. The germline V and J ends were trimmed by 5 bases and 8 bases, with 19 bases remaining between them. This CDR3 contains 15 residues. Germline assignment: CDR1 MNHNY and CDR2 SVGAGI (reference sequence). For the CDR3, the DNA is TGTGCCAGCAGTCAAACGGGCGGGTCGTTAGAGCCCCAGCATTTT. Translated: CASSQTGGSLEPQHF.

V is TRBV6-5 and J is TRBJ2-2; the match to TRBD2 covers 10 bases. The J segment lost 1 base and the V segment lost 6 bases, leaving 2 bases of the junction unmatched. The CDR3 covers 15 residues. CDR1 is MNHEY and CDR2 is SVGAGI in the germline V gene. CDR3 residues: CASRVAGGNTGELFF. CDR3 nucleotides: TGTGCCAGCAGGGTAGCGGGGGGGAACACCGGGGAGCTGTTTTTT.

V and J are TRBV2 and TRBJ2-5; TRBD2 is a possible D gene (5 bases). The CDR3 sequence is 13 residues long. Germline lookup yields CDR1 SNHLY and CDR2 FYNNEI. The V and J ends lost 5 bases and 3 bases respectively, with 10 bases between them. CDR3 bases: TGTGCCAGCAGTAAGAACGGGGAAGAGACCCAGTACTTC. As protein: CASSKNGEETQYF. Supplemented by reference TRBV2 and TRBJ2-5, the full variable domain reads EPEVTQTPSHQVTQMGQEVILRCVPISNHLYFYWYRQILGQKVEFLVSFYNNEISEKSEIFDDQFSVERPDGSNFTLKIRSTKLEDSAMYFCASSKNGEETQYFGPGTRLLVL.

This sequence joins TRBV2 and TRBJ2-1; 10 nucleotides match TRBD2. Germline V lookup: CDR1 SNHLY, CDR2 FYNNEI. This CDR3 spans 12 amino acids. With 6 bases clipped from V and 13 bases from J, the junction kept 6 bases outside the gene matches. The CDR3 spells CASRLTSGHQFF. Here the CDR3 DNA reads TGTGCCAGCAGGTTGACTAGCGGGCACCAGTTCTTC.

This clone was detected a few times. CDR3: CASSYSNTGELFF. The CDR3, as DNA: TGTGCCAGCAGTTACTCGAACACCGGGGAGCTGTTTTTT. The chain has TRBV6-5 and TRBJ2-2; D is undetermined. Trimming pared 0 bases from V and 1 base from J, leaving 0 bases between. Germline V gives CDR1 MNHEY, CDR2 SVGAGI. The CDR3 spans 13 residues.

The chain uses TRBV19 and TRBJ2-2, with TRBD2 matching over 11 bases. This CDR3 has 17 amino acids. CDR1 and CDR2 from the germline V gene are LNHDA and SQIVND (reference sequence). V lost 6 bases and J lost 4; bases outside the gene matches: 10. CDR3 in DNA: TGTGCCAGTAGCTATAGCGGGGGGGCCTCCGGCACCGGGGAGCTGTTTTTT. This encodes CASSYSGGASGTGELFF.

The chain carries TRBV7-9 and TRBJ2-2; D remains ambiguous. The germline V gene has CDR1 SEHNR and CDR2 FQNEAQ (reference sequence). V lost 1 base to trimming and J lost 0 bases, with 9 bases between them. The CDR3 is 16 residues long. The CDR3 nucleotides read TGTGCCAGCAGCTTAGACATAGGCTCGAACACCGGGGAGCTGTTTTTT. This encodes CASSLDIGSNTGELFF.

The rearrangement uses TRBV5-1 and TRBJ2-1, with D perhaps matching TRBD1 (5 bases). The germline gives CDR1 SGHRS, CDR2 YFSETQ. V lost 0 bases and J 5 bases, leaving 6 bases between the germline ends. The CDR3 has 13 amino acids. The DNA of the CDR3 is TGCGCCAGCAGCTTGGGGGGCCACAATGAGCAGTTCTTC. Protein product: CASSLGGHNEQFF.